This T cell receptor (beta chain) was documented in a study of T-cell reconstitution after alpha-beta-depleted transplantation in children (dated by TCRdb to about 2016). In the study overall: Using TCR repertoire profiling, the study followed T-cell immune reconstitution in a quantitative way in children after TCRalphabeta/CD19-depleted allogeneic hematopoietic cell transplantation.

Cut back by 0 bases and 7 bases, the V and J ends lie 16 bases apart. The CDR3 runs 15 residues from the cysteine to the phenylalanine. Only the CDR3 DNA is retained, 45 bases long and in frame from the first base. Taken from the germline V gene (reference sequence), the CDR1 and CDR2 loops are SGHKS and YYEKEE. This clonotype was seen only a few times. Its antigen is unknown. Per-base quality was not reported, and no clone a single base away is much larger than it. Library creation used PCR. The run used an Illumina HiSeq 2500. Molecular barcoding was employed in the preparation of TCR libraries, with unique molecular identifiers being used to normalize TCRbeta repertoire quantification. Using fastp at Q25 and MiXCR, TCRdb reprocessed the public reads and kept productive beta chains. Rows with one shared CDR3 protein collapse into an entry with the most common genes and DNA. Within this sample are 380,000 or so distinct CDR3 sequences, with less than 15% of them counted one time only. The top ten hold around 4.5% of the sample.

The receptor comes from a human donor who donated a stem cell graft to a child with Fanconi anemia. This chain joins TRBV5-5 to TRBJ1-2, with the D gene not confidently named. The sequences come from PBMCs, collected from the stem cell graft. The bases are TGTGCCAGCAGCTTGGGGGCTTTCACCCTCTCTGGCTACACCTTC. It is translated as CASSLGAFTLSGYTF.